This is a list of T cell receptor beta chains from one sample in a study of T cells in Graves' hyperthyroidism and ophthalmopathy. TCRdb redid the calling of the multiplex PCR reads with MiXCR, one entry per CDR3 protein. The sample holds about 270,000 distinct CDR3 sequences, about 15% seen once. The sequencing input was blood. All receptors derive from a woman between 50 and 59 years old with Graves' hyperthyroidism that later progressed to Graves' ophthalmopathy. Both conserved end residues are part of each CDR3. The D gene is left open where the match is weak. Clone size appears in some rows only: once, few, many, or a class for an expanded clone.

cdr3_length	v_call	j_call	d_call	clone_size	cdr3_nt	cdr3_aa
14	TRBV9	TRBJ2-1	.	many	TGTGCCAGCAGCGACTCACCGTCGGACAATGAGCAGTTCTTC	CASSDSPSDNEQFF
13	TRBV7-9	TRBJ2-7	.	few	TGTGCCAGCAGCTCCGACATCCCCTACGAGCAGTACTTC	CASSSDIPYEQYF
13	TRBV2	TRBJ2-3	.	many	TGTGCCAGCATCCCTCCAAACACAGATACGCAGTATTTT	CASIPPNTDTQYF
13	TRBV24-1	TRBJ2-1	.	.	TGTGCCACCAGTGATTACAGGCTGAATGAGCAGTTCTTC	CATSDYRLNEQFF
16	TRBV7-9	TRBJ2-7	.	.	TGTGCCAGCAGCTTACGACGTCAGTACGGTCCCTACGAGCAGTACTTC	CASSLRRQYGPYEQYF
16	TRBV7-2	TRBJ2-3	.	many	TGTGCCAGCAGCTTAGTCTCGCTAGCGTCCGCAGATACGCAGTATTTT	CASSLVSLASADTQYF
15	TRBV20-1	TRBJ2-3	TRBD2	many	TGCAGTGCCGTAAGGTCTAGCGGTAGCACAGATACGCAGTATTTT	CSAVRSSGSTDTQYF
13	TRBV6-1	TRBJ2-7	TRBD1	.	TGTGCCCCGAGGGGACAGGCTATTCACGAGCAGTACTTC	CAPRGQAIHEQYF
18	TRBV15	TRBJ2-6	.	.	TGTGCCACCAGCAGCTACAGTATCCAAAGCTCTGGGGCCAACGTCCTGACTTTC	CATSSYSIQSSGANVLTF
15	TRBV30	TRBJ1-6	.	few	TGTGCCTGGAGTAAGTCGACAGCCAATTATTCACCCCTCCACTTT	CAWSKSTANYSPLHF
14	TRBV4-1	TRBJ1-5	.	.	TGCGCCAGCAGCCAAGTGACAGTCAATCAGCCCCAGCATTTT	CASSQVTVNQPQHF
16	TRBV28	TRBJ1-1	.	many	TGTGCCAGCAGTTGGGATCGGACAATCATGAACACTGAAGCTTTCTTT	CASSWDRTIMNTEAFF
17	TRBV3-1	TRBJ2-7	.	many	TGTGCCAGCAGCCCCCGGAGTGGGTCCTTCGTCTCCTACGAGCAGTACTTC	CASSPRSGSFVSYEQYF
15	TRBV6-2/TRBV6-3	TRBJ2-1	TRBD2	.	TGTGCCAGCAGTTACCTAGCGGGGGAAGTAAATGAGCAGTTCTTC	CASSYLAGEVNEQFF
17	TRBV6-2/TRBV6-3	TRBJ2-7	.	many	TGTGCCAGCAGTTACTCGAAATCGGGGGGCAGTTCCTACGAGCAGTACTTC	CASSYSKSGGSSYEQYF
17	TRBV5-1	TRBJ2-1	TRBD2	many	TGCGCCAGCAGCTTGGGAACCTTGGCTAGCGGGAACAATGAGCAGTTCTTC	CASSLGTLASGNNEQFF
13	TRBV20-1	TRBJ1-5	.	many	TGCAGTGCTAGAAAAGGGACCGATCAGCCCCAGCATTTT	CSARKGTDQPQHF
14	TRBV5-4	TRBJ2-5	.	many	TGTGCCAGCAGCTTTATTGGAGAAAAAGAGACCCAGTACTTC	CASSFIGEKETQYF
15	TRBV6-1	TRBJ1-3	.	.	TGTGCCAGCAGTATCCAGGGGAATGTTGGAAACACCATATATTTT	CASSIQGNVGNTIYF